The 3 T cell receptor beta chains reported below all come from one sample, sequenced in a study of cytomegalovirus exposure and HLA in healthy donors. Primers included in the PCR were 60 Vbeta and 13 Jbeta primers. Libraries were prepared by immunoSEQ multiplex PCR; TCRdb keeps only in-frame clonotypes and omits some of them. The profile shows 99,000 or so clones, 75% to 80% of them singletons. Sequenced material: PBMCs. These receptors were taken from a man in his 60s in good health and CMV-seropositive.

The genes are TRBV6-6 and TRBJ1-1; 11 bases are shared with TRBD1. The CDR3 covers 14 residues. The germline gives CDR1 MNHNY, CDR2 SVGAGI (reference sequence). V shed 10 bases, J shed 5 bases, and the junction held 9 bases outside the gene matches. CDR3 DNA sequence: TGTGCCATCGCCGGACAGGGGGCGCTTACTGAAGCTTTCTTT. Its translation is CAIAGQGALTEAFF.

The CDR3 bases are TGTGCCAGCTCACCAGGACAGCAAGAGACCCAGTACTTC. This sequence encodes CASSPGQQETQYF. J is TRBJ2-5 and V is TRBV18; D may be TRBD1 (6 bases). Germline V gives CDR1 KGHSH, CDR2 LQKENI. Trimming cost V 2 bases and J 2 bases, with 6 bases left between them. The CDR3 length is 13 residues.

This clone was counted a few times. The chain has TRBV6-1 and TRBJ1-3; 7 nucleotides agree with TRBD1. V shed 6 bases and J 2 bases; nucleotides not matched to a gene: 7. Germline CDR1 MNHNS, CDR2 SASEGT. The CDR3 has 15 amino acids. DNA of the CDR3: TGTGCCAGCAGGACCGGGACAGTCCCTGGAAACACCATATATTTT. It specifies CASRTGTVPGNTIYF.